Here is one T cell receptor beta chain with its context. No cognate antigen has been identified for it. Qualities for individual bases were not recorded, and no much larger clone is one base off. This record comes from a study of blood T cell repertoires in COVID-19 (dated by TCRdb to about 2020). Background on the whole study: Collaborator samples came from the United States, Italy and Spain and covered acute and convalescent phases of COVID-19. Where available, HLA class I and class II types were obtained from metadata supplied by the sample provider rather than from assay-based typing. The samples were drawn from the first 160 participants of the ongoing ImmuneRACE study and from 950 to 1,500 subjects provided by 6 global collaborators. Subjects who had been exposed to COVID-19, were actively infected with it, or had recovered from it provided the deeply sampled blood TCRbeta repertoires that made up the dataset. The prospective study material was composed of cDNA or gDNA derived from T cells, B-cell-depleted T cells, or PBMCs. Sample metadata almost always included a de-identified subject ID, COVID-19 status, age in years and sex. The repertoires were made available in a free public database intended to serve as a resource for research on the immune response to SARS-CoV-2. What the work shows at the level of the full study, not this receptor alone: Clinical and demographic metadata were provided uncurated, with the amount varying by source and participant.

Collaborating institutions collected whole blood in K2EDTA tubes following their own protocols. For TCRbeta analysis, collaborator samples were shipped as frozen whole blood, as isolated PBMCs, or as DNA extracted from either sample type. CDR1 is given as KGHSY and CDR2 as FQNENV, both from the germline V gene. The CDR3 measures 15 amino acids from cysteine to phenylalanine. Left in the record is the CDR3 DNA by itself, 45 bases read in frame from the first base. Trimming costs V 4 bases and J 2 bases, and their ends lie 15 bases apart. TCRbeta CDR3 regions were amplified from genomic DNA using the immunoSEQ Assay, a bias-controlled multiplex PCR. From the authors' description of their analysis: Within the assay, amplification of reference gene primers was used to estimate how many nucleated cells each sample contained. To quantify the absolute abundance of each unique TCRbeta CDR3 rearrangement, sequence reads were collapsed and filtered. Productive Simpson clonality was computed per sample as the square root of Simpson's diversity index over productive rearrangements. Held by TCRdb, this immuneACCESS table contains in-frame sequences only and omits some clones. Under half of the omission traces to an unresolved V gene where checked; the cause of the rest is unknown. The D gene and trimming were derived from the DNA, and the V and J assignments and clone size from that table. Counted in this sample were 150,000 to 200,000 clones; about nine tenths of them appeared once. About 3.9% of the sample is held by the ten biggest clonotypes.

This sequence was found in a woman aged 70-85 years with acute or convalescent COVID-19. The material sequenced was peripheral blood. Recombination linked TRBV16 to TRBJ2-7; 6 matching bases give a weak D call of TRBD1. The nucleotide sequence reads TGTGCCAGCAGCCGCCTACCCACAGGGACCTACGAGCAGTACTTC. It translates to CASSRLPTGTYEQYF.